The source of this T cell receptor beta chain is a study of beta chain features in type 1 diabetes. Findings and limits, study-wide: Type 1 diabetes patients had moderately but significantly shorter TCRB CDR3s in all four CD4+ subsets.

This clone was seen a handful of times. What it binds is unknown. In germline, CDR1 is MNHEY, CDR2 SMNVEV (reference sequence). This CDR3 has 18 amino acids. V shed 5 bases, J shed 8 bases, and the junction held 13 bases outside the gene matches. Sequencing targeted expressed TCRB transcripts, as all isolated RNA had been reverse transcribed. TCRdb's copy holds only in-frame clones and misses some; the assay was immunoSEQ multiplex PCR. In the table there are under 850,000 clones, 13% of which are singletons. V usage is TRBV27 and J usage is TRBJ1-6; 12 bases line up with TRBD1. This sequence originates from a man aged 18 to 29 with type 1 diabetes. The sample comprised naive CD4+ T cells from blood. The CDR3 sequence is CASSLRDRGRVGDSPLHF. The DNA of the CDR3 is TGTGCCAGCAGTCTTCGGGACAGGGGGCGCGTGGGTGATTCACCCCTCCACTTT.